This T cell receptor (beta chain) is drawn from a study of CD8 T cells in Susac syndrome. Whole-study context: Within the sequenced Susac syndrome patient group, five or six exhibited active disease and about 8 were in remission. Study outcomes and limitations: Total CD8+ repertoires held around 16 Susac-specific public clones, while CD8+ TEMRA repertoires held several.

A note on this clonotype: What it binds is unknown.

This CDR3 spans 14 amino acids. Germline loops: CDR1 MDHEN, CDR2 SYDVKM. V shed 8 bases, J shed 4 bases, and the junction held 9 bases outside the gene matches. cDNA came from about 0.5 to 1 ug RNA primed by random hexamers. Multiplex PCR with immunoSEQ amplified the TCR beta CDR3 across 54 Vbeta and 13 Jbeta. TCRdb re-derived calls from the immunoSEQ multiplex PCR reads in MiXCR, one entry per CDR3 protein. The sample carries roughly 150,000 distinct CDR3 sequences, about 95% recorded once. This sequence was found in a human donor with Susac syndrome. V usage is TRBV28 and J usage is TRBJ1-2; 8 bases match TRBD1. The sequenced sample was CD8+ T cells from PBMCs. CDR3 in DNA: TGTGCCAGCCGTACAGGGGGTGAGCGCTATGGCTACACCTTC. Translating it yields CASRTGGERYGYTF.